This T cell receptor (beta chain) appears in the sequencing data of a study of tumor and adjacent non-tumor tissue in lung cancer. The CDR3 extends over 12 amino acids. CDR1 is MNHEY, CDR2 SVGAGI, per germline. RNA was extracted from bulk tissue without any cell sorting. This non-tumor lung sample came from over 3 cm beyond the tumor edge. A word on this clonotype: At one boundary the junction diverges from the germline segment, which might be a read error.

Three rounds of nested PCR, following a modified ARM-PCR protocol, produced the TCRbeta library. TCRdb used MiXCR to reprocess the multiplex PCR reads, holding one entry per CDR3 protein. The table has about 110,000 distinct CDR3 sequences, under 65% seen once; the top ten hold under 20%. Source material: distant non-tumor lung tissue. This receptor was obtained from a man aged 55 to 70 with non-small cell lung cancer. The rearrangement links TRBV6-5 to TRBJ2-5; no reliable D call. The CDR3: CSSSSAGETQYF. The CDR3 nucleotides read TGTTCCAGTAGTTCCGCTGGAGAGACCCAGTACTTC.